The 5 T cell receptor beta chains in this list originate from one sample, sequenced in a study of cytomegalovirus exposure and HLA in healthy donors. 13 Jbeta primers and 60 Vbeta primers were used for the PCR. Using immunoSEQ multiplex PCR, the repertoire was profiled, and TCRdb retains in-frame clones only, with some absent. This table holds 140,000 to 150,000 clones, about 70% found once. The specimen sequenced was PBMCs. The receptor set was obtained from a woman aged 55-69 years in good health and CMV-seropositive.

The J gene is TRBJ2-5, the V gene TRBV5-4, with 7 bases aligning to TRBD2. V lost 4 bases, J lost 4 bases, and 7 bases stayed unmatched. The V gene's germline CDR1 is SGHNT and CDR2 YYREEE (reference sequence). The CDR3 has 14 amino acids. This chain's CDR3 is CASSQGTNLETQYF. The DNA of the CDR3 is TGTGCCAGCAGCCAAGGGACTAATCTAGAGACCCAGTACTTC.

The V and J genes are TRBV5-1 and TRBJ1-2; 11 positions agree with TRBD1. The CDR3 covers 14 residues. The J segment lost 5 bases and the V segment lost 4 bases, leaving 4 bases of the junction unmatched. Germline loops: CDR1 SGHRS, CDR2 YFSETQ. The CDR3 DNA is TGCGCCAGCAGCCCCGGACAGGGGGCTTATGGCTACACCTTC. It encodes CASSPGQGAYGYTF.

V usage is TRBV28 and J usage is TRBJ1-5, with D perhaps matching TRBD1 (6 bases). The V gene lost 2 bases and the J gene lost 3 bases, with 14 bases spanning the gap. Per the germline V gene, CDR1 is MDHEN and CDR2 is SYDVKM. This CDR3 has 16 amino acids. The CDR3: CASSLGGRGNNQPQHF. CDR3 bases: TGTGCCAGCAGTTTAGGGGGCAGGGGAAACAATCAGCCCCAGCATTTT.

This sequence joins TRBV6-1 and TRBJ2-7; D unresolved. This CDR3 is built from 12 residues. The V gene's germline CDR1 is MNHNS and CDR2 SASEGT. The V and J ends lost 6 bases and 2 bases respectively, with 8 bases between them. This CDR3 is CASRAVTYEQYF. CDR3 nucleotides: TGTGCCAGCAGGGCCGTTACCTACGAGCAGTACTTC.

The genes are TRBV27 and TRBJ1-4; no reliable D call. The germline gives CDR1 MNHEY, CDR2 SMNVEV (reference sequence). Trimming left V 5 bases short and J 8 bases short, with 18 bases between. This CDR3 contains 15 residues. CDR3 sequence (DNA): TGTGCCAGCAGTCCGAGAGGGCCGTTTAGGGAAAAACTGTTTTTT. Translated, it gives CASSPRGPFREKLFF.